The 15 T cell receptor beta chains reported below all come from one sample, sequenced in a study of T cells in Graves' hyperthyroidism and ophthalmopathy. Amplified TCR beta CDR3 regions came from RNA transcripts. Initially, a first-round RT-PCR of the TCR CDR3 employed the HTBI primer set. TCRdb passed the multiplex PCR reads through MiXCR, listing each CDR3 protein once. This sample has 550,000 to 600,000 distinct CDR3 sequences, with about half found just once. The sequencing sample was made of peripheral blood or thyroid tissue (not recorded which). The receptors stem from an adult woman with Graves' disease, either hyperthyroidism or ophthalmopathy (not recorded which).

This clonotype was observed many times. V gene TRBV9 combines with J gene TRBJ1-4; tentatively, D is TRBD1 (6 bases). V lost 1 base, J lost 3 bases, and 10 bases lay in between. The CDR3 loop spans 15 amino acids. Germline V lookup: CDR1 SGDLS, CDR2 YYNGEE. The CDR3 DNA sequence: TGTGCCAGCAGCGTAAGGGGGATTTCTAATGAAAAACTGTTTTTT. Translated: CASSVRGISNEKLFF.

This clonotype was counted many times. The V gene is TRBV3-1, the J gene TRBJ2-5; 9 positions match TRBD2. V was clipped by 5 bases and J by 5 bases; unmatched bases: 12. This CDR3 is 16 amino acids long. The V gene's germline CDR1 is LGHDT and CDR2 YNNKEL (reference sequence). This CDR3 reads CASSIALAGAGETQYF. CDR3 sequence (DNA): TGTGCCAGCAGCATTGCCTTAGCGGGAGCGGGCGAGACCCAGTACTTC.

This clonotype came up many times. The chain recombines TRBV2 with TRBJ1-1; D might be TRBD1 (5 bases). Per germline, CDR1 SNHLY and CDR2 FYNNEI. This CDR3 spans 15 amino acids. Trimming removed 4 bases at V and 0 bases at J, with 12 bases between. The CDR3 sequence is CASSGGGGLNTEAFF. For the CDR3, the DNA is TGTGCCAGCAGTGGGGGGGGGGGATTGAACACTGAAGCTTTCTTT.

There are many counts of this clonotype. The chain is built from TRBV7-9 and TRBJ1-1, with D maybe TRBD1 (5 bases). Trimming left V 1 base short and J 1 base short, with 13 bases between. Germline values: CDR1 SEHNR, CDR2 FQNEAQ (reference sequence). The CDR3 has 16 residues. CDR3 bases: TGTGCCAGCAGCTTAGATTATGACAGATCGAACACTGAAGCTTTCTTT. Translated: CASSLDYDRSNTEAFF.

The CDR3 DNA reads TGTGCCAGCAGGGGAGACAGTAAGGAGACCCAGTACTTC. This encodes CASRGDSKETQYF. V and J are TRBV2 and TRBJ2-5; D might be TRBD1 or TRBD2, each matching 5 bases. V was trimmed by 6 bases and J by 5 bases, leaving 13 bases between them. The CDR3 spans 13 residues. The germline gives CDR1 SNHLY, CDR2 FYNNEI.

This clonotype showed up many times. The chain has TRBV12-3 or TRBV12-4 and TRBJ1-2; no reliable D call. The germline V and J ends were trimmed by 3 bases and 1 base, with 9 bases remaining between them. The CDR3 loop spans 14 amino acids. DNA of the CDR3: TGTGCCAGCAGTTTCTCTAGGGATAACTATGGCTACACCTTC. Translating gives CASSFSRDNYGYTF.

In this sample, this clonotype turned up a few times. The chain is built from TRBV27 and TRBJ2-7, with 11 bases matching TRBD1. V trimming: 3 bases; J trimming: 3 bases; junction bases outside the gene matches: 10. Germline-derived CDR1 and CDR2 are MNHEY and SMNVEV (reference sequence). The CDR3 totals 17 residues. The CDR3 spells CASSFDYPGQGGYEQYF. The CDR3 bases are TGTGCCAGCAGTTTCGACTACCCGGGACAGGGGGGCTACGAGCAGTACTTC.

This chain links TRBV6-5 with TRBJ1-2, with D unclear. Germline CDR1 reads MNHEY; CDR2 reads SVGAGI. The CDR3 consists of 15 residues. V dropped 2 bases and J dropped 5 bases, with 15 bases sitting between them. This CDR3 reads CASSYREAGDYGYTF. The CDR3 bases are TGTGCCAGCAGTTACCGGGAAGCGGGCGATTATGGCTACACCTTC.

This clonotype was seen at least ten times. The chain joins TRBV20-1 to TRBJ2-7, with D perhaps matching TRBD2 (5 bases). The germline V gene has CDR1 DFQATT and CDR2 SNEGSKA (reference sequence). V dropped 6 bases and J dropped 10 bases, with 16 bases sitting between them. This CDR3 comprises 11 residues. The CDR3 here is CSAPDSTQQYF. CDR3 sequence (DNA): TGCAGTGCACCGGACTCTACTCAACAGTACTTC.

The table lists this clonotype with many counts. The V call is TRBV6-6, the J call TRBJ2-7, with a weak D call TRBD2 (6 bases). This CDR3 is 16 amino acids long. In germline, CDR1 is MNHNY, CDR2 SVGAGI (reference sequence). The V end lost 0 bases, the J end lost 3 bases, and 15 bases lay between the germline ends. CDR3 nucleotides: TGTGCCAGCAGTTACTCAGGCCAGGGCGGGATCTACGAGCAGTACTTC. Its protein product is CASSYSGQGGIYEQYF.

This clonotype was found many times. For the CDR3, the DNA is TGCAGTGCTGCCCGGCGAGCGCCAGGTGATGGGGCCAACGTCCTGACTTTC. Its translation is CSAARRAPGDGANVLTF. This chain joins TRBV20-1 and TRBJ2-6; D call uncertain. The length of the CDR3 is 17 residues. Trimming removed 5 bases at V and 3 bases at J, with 20 bases between. CDR1 DFQATT and CDR2 SNEGSKA come from the germline V gene (reference sequence).

The chain joins TRBV6-4 to TRBJ2-5; a possible D gene is TRBD1 (6 bases). Trimming removed 8 bases at V and 2 bases at J, with 15 bases between. CDR1 is MRHNA, CDR2 SNTAGT, per germline. There are 14 residues in the CDR3. CDR3 in DNA: TGTGCCAGCCGATCCTCCAGGGGACAAGAGACCCAGTACTTC. As protein: CASRSSRGQETQYF.

The V and J genes are TRBV7-9 and TRBJ2-7; D might be TRBD2 (6 bases). V gave up 4 bases and J gave up 3 bases, with 10 bases separating them. The CDR3 loop spans 13 amino acids. The V gene's germline CDR1 is SEHNR and CDR2 FQNEAQ (reference sequence). The CDR3 bases are TGTGCCAGCAGCTCATGGGGGGACTACGAGCAGTACTTC. Protein product: CASSSWGDYEQYF. The variable domain in full, with the rest retrieved from reference TRBV7-9 and TRBJ2-7, is DTGVSQNPRHKITKRGQNVTFRCDPISEHNRLYWYRQTLGQGPEFLTYFQNEAQLEKSRLLSDRFSAERPKGSFSTLEIQRTEQGDSAMYLCASSSWGDYEQYFGPGTRLTVT.

The chain carries TRBV7-9 and TRBJ2-7; no clear D gene. The CDR3 loop spans 14 amino acids. V was clipped by 1 base and J by 3 bases, with 10 bases between them. CDR1 is SEHNR, CDR2 FQNEAQ, per germline (reference sequence). The CDR3 nucleotides read TGTGCCAGCAGCTTAGACCGGGCTGGCTACGAGCAGTACTTC. The encoded protein is CASSLDRAGYEQYF. Complete variable domain (other parts from reference TRBV7-9 and TRBJ2-7): DTGVSQNPRHKITKRGQNVTFRCDPISEHNRLYWYRQTLGQGPEFLTYFQNEAQLEKSRLLSDRFSAERPKGSFSTLEIQRTEQGDSAMYLCASSLDRAGYEQYFGPGTRLTVT.

This clonotype was seen many times. The V and J genes are TRBV28 and TRBJ2-7; 12 bases are a match to TRBD2. The ends lost 5 bases at V and 0 bases at J; junction bases unmatched: 2. The V gene's germline CDR1 is MDHEN and CDR2 SYDVKM. This CDR3 contains 15 residues. CDR3 coding DNA: TGTGCCAGCAGTCTAGCGGGAGGGGCCTCCTACGAGCAGTACTTC. Translated: CASSLAGGASYEQYF.